The sequence of this T cell receptor (beta chain) was determined in a study of blood T cells in healthy people across ages. A second PCR, run for roughly 6 to 11 cycles, used a sample-barcoded 5' primer plus a J-beta primer mix. TCRdb ran MiXCR on the 5' RACE reads and lists one entry per CDR3 protein. The sample includes some 700,000 distinct CDR3 sequences, approximately 39% of them seen just once. This CDR3 has 13 residues. The V end was cut by 6 bases, the J end by 2 bases, with 13 bases between. The germline V gene has CDR1 SQVTM and CDR2 ANQGSEA. This clonotype was seen repeatedly, ten times or more.

This receptor was obtained from a woman aged 55-75 years in good health. The J gene is TRBJ1-2, the V gene TRBV29-1; D might be TRBD1 (5 bases). The specimen sequenced was blood. CDR3 sequence (DNA): TGCAGCGTCCCGAATCAGGGCAACTATGGCTACACCTTC. The encoded protein is CSVPNQGNYGYTF. Together with reference TRBV29-1 and TRBJ1-2, the CDR3 gives the full variable domain: SAVISQKPSRDICQRGTSLTIQCQVDSQVTMMFWYRQQPGQSLTLIATANQGSEATYESGFVIDKFPISRPNLTFSTLTVSNMSPEDSSIYLCSVPNQGNYGYTFGSGTRLTVV.